This T cell receptor (beta chain) appears in the sequencing data of a study of blood T cell repertoires in COVID-19. The overall study: Sites across the United States, Italy and Spain contributed samples from acute and convalescent COVID-19.

There are 12 residues in the CDR3. Germline CDR1 is SNHLY and CDR2 is FYNNEI. Trimming removed 5 bases from V and 1 base from J, with 5 bases in between. The data were produced by immunoSEQ multiplex PCR, yet TCRdb's version contains in-frame clones alone and is incomplete. The sample has 55,000 to 80,000 clones; roughly 90% are singletons. The chain joins TRBV2 to TRBJ2-5; D gene ambiguous. What was sequenced was peripheral blood. The sequence was obtained from an older woman with acute or convalescent COVID-19. CDR3 protein: CASSSSQETQYF. CDR3 DNA: TGTGCCAGCAGTTCGTCCCAAGAGACCCAGTACTTC.